This T cell receptor (beta chain) was obtained from a study of T cell changes during pregnancy in multiple sclerosis. CDR3 size: 16 residues. The V end was cut by 0 bases, the J end by 3 bases, with 15 bases between. CDR1 and CDR2 from the germline V gene are MNHNS and SASEGT. Sequenced by immunoSEQ multiplex PCR; TCRdb stores in-frame clones only, minus some. The sample consists of fewer than 110,000 clones, roughly 92% of them appearing once. The starting material was peripheral blood, obtained after pregnancy. The chain joins TRBV6-1 to TRBJ2-7; D remains ambiguous. The source is a female donor with multiple sclerosis, enrolled in a pregnancy study. The CDR3 sequence: CASSEAETPIHYEQYF. The CDR3 region has the DNA TGTGCCAGCAGTGAAGCGGAGACCCCGATCCACTACGAGCAGTACTTC.